This record concerns one T cell receptor beta chain sequence. Time point defined: newly diagnosed GD, antithyroid drugs for less than 3 months. PBMC-extracted RNA yielded the TCR library. This entry is derived from a study of regulatory T cells in long-lasting Graves disease. Both iRepertoire HTBI primers and Arm-PCR of CDR3 regions were used to build the TCR beta libraries. TCRdb recomputed calls from the multiplex PCR reads with MiXCR, one row per CDR3 protein. Here the sample spans approximately 400,000 distinct CDR3 sequences, about 16% being singletons. With 4 bases removed from V and 1 base from J, the gap between germline ends came to 13 bases. The germline gives CDR1 MGHRA, CDR2 YSYEKL. The CDR3 is 15 amino acids. These same records also appear under a second study, on T cells in Graves' hyperthyroidism and ophthalmopathy.

The chain joins TRBV4-1 to TRBJ2-5; either TRBD1 or TRBD2 may fit D (6 bases each). The TCR comes from a woman in her twenties or thirties with Graves disease. The specimen comprised peripheral blood mononuclear cells (PBMCs), sampled at new diagnosis, from a patient treated with antithyroid drugs. Written as DNA, the CDR3 is TGCGCCAGCAGCCGGGGCGGGACAACCCAAGAGACCCAGTACTTC. Translation gives CASSRGGTTQETQYF.